The 13 T cell receptor beta chains listed next were all sequenced from one sample in a study of blood T cell repertoires in COVID-19. The assay was immunoSEQ multiplex PCR, and TCRdb's table has in-frame clones only and misses some. The table lists about 220,000 clones, approximately 88% of them singletons. The specimen sequenced was PBMCs or T cells enriched from blood (not recorded which). The receptors shown here come from a middle-aged woman with acute COVID-19.

The rearrangement links TRBV30 to TRBJ2-5; a weak D match, TRBD1 (7 bases). CDR3 length: 13 amino acids. V dropped 2 bases and J dropped 5 bases, with 12 bases sitting between them. Germline CDR1 GTSNPN, CDR2 SVGIG (reference sequence). The CDR3 bases are TGTGCCTGGAGTACAGGGGCGGGGGAGACCCAGTACTTC. Its translation is CAWSTGAGETQYF.

This clone was observed a handful of times. The gene calls are TRBV5-6 and TRBJ1-2; D uncertain. Looked up from germline, CDR1 is SGHDT and CDR2 is YYEEEE. The CDR3 totals 13 residues. V gave up 0 bases and J gave up 8 bases, with 11 bases separating them. The chain's CDR3 is CASSLDLGGGYTF. The CDR3 DNA reads TGTGCCAGCAGCTTGGACCTCGGAGGGGGCTACACCTTC.

The chain carries TRBV27 and TRBJ1-2; the D gene is possibly TRBD1 (5 bases). This CDR3 contains 14 residues. V gave up 3 bases and J gave up 5 bases, with 13 bases separating them. Germline V gene lookup returns CDR1 MNHEY and CDR2 SMNVEV (reference sequence). The CDR3 sequence is CASSFLGTSYGYTF. In nucleotides, the CDR3 is TGTGCCAGCAGTTTCCTGGGGACTTCGTATGGCTACACCTTC.

The CDR3 loop is CASRPPGSNTIYF. The CDR3, as DNA: TGTGCCAGCAGACCCCCAGGGTCAAACACCATATATTTT. The chain recombines TRBV12-3 or TRBV12-4 with TRBJ1-3, with a weak D call TRBD1 (5 bases). The ends were cut back, 6 bases at V and 6 bases at J, with 12 bases in the middle. The CDR3 has 13 amino acids.

V is TRBV7-8 and J is TRBJ1-1; the match to TRBD1 covers 8 bases. The V segment lost 1 base and the J segment 6 bases; nucleotides outside the gene matches: 4. The CDR3 spans 14 residues. Germline values: CDR1 SGHVS, CDR2 FQNEAQ. The CDR3 DNA reads TGTGCCAGCAGCTTAGGGGCAGGGGGCCCTGAAGCTTTCTTT. Translation gives CASSLGAGGPEAFF.

This chain links TRBV5-1 with TRBJ2-7; perhaps TRBD1 as D (6 bases). The CDR3 contains 14 residues. Between the trimmed V and J ends, which lost 0 bases and 3 bases, there was a span of 10 bases. Germline V CDR1 and CDR2: SGHRS, YFSETQ. For the CDR3, the DNA is TGCGCCAGCAGCTTGGCCGGACAGAACTACGAGCAGTACTTC. It codes for CASSLAGQNYEQYF.

The J gene is TRBJ1-5, the V gene TRBV30; D is undetermined. In germline, CDR1 is GTSNPN, CDR2 SVGIG (reference sequence). V was pared by 1 base and J by 11 bases, with 9 bases between. The CDR3 length is 11 residues. The CDR3: CAWSAEGTQHF. The DNA for the CDR3 is TGTGCCTGGAGTGCGGAGGGCACCCAGCATTTT.

This clone occurred once. This chain joins TRBV10-2 and TRBJ1-2; tentative D call: TRBD1 (6 bases). Germline CDR1 and CDR2: WSHSY and SAAADI. The CDR3 totals 13 residues. V was shortened by 6 bases and J by 2 bases, with 10 bases between the two germline ends. The CDR3 spells CASRPTGNYGYTF. CDR3 bases: TGCGCCAGCAGGCCGACAGGCAACTATGGCTACACCTTC.

The J gene is TRBJ2-7, the V gene TRBV10-1; 7 nucleotides agree with TRBD1. The V segment lost 2 bases and the J segment 5 bases; nucleotides outside the gene matches: 6. Germline V gene data show CDR1 as WNHNN and CDR2 as SYGVQD (reference sequence). The CDR3 loop spans 14 amino acids. DNA of the CDR3: TGCGCCAGCAGTGAGGGGACAGTGGGGGACGAGCAGTACTTC. Encoded protein: CASSEGTVGDEQYF.

The V gene is TRBV7-8, the J gene TRBJ2-1; no clear D. V was cut by 5 bases and J by 9 bases, with 20 bases left in between. CDR3 size: 15 residues. Germline CDR1 SGHVS, CDR2 FQNEAQ. The CDR3 is CASSPRPTELPEQFF. CDR3 nucleotide sequence: TGTGCCAGCAGCCCCCGACCGACTGAACTGCCTGAGCAGTTCTTC.

This sequence joins TRBV29-1 and TRBJ2-5; TRBD2 is a possible D gene (5 bases). V was trimmed by 4 bases and J by 3 bases, leaving 12 bases between them. Per the germline V gene, CDR1 is SQVTM and CDR2 is ANQGSEA. The CDR3 covers 13 residues. CDR3 in amino acids: CSVGGSAKETQYF. CDR3 bases: TGCAGCGTTGGTGGTAGCGCAAAAGAGACCCAGTACTTC.

The gene calls are TRBV7-2 and TRBJ1-1; 7 bases are a match to TRBD1. Germline loops: CDR1 SGHTA, CDR2 FQGNSA. V was clipped by 4 bases and J by 5 bases; unmatched bases: 7. CDR3 length equals 14 residues. The DNA for the CDR3 is TGTGCCAGCAGCTCTCACAGGGGTACTACTGAAGCTTTCTTT. Protein sequence: CASSSHRGTTEAFF.

The J gene is TRBJ1-1, the V gene TRBV24-1; TRBD1 aligns across 9 bases. V lost 3 bases, J lost 10 bases, and 8 bases stayed unmatched. CDR1 and CDR2 (germline): KGHDR, SFDVKD. The CDR3 runs to 14 residues. Here the CDR3 DNA reads TGTGCCACCAGTGATCAACGACAGGGGGTAGGAGCTTTCTTT. It specifies CATSDQRQGVGAFF.